The 10 T cell receptor beta chains presented below share a single source sample, sequenced in a study of blood T cell repertoires in COVID-19. Clones were sequenced by immunoSEQ multiplex PCR, and TCRdb holds only the in-frame ones, with some missing. The sample records under 110,000 clones, around 90% being singletons. Sequencing input: peripheral blood. Source of these receptors: a man aged 45-65 years with acute or convalescent COVID-19.

The gene calls are TRBV6-6 and TRBJ2-5; D is undetermined. V was cut by 0 bases and J by 2 bases, with 10 bases left in between. The CDR3 sequence is 15 residues long. The germline gives CDR1 MNHNY, CDR2 SVGAGI (reference sequence). The DNA for the CDR3 is TGTGCCAGCAGTTACTCGCTCAGGTCACAAGAGACCCAGTACTTC. Amino acid sequence: CASSYSLRSQETQYF.

This chain connects TRBV28 to TRBJ1-1, with TRBD1 identical over 11 bases. The ends lost 4 bases at V and 0 bases at J; junction bases unmatched: 4. The CDR3 runs to 16 residues. Looked up from germline, CDR1 is MDHEN and CDR2 is SYDVKM. CDR3 coding DNA: TGTGCCAGCAGTTCCCGGGACAGGGGGATGAACACTGAAGCTTTCTTT. Protein product: CASSSRDRGMNTEAFF.

This clone was recorded only once. V and J are TRBV18 and TRBJ1-2; TRBD1 agrees at 9 bases. The CDR3 runs to 15 residues. The germline V gene encodes CDR1 KGHSH and CDR2 LQKENI. V gave up 1 base and J gave up 7 bases; unmatched junction bases: 7. The CDR3 loop is CASSPRDREVRGYTF. The CDR3 nucleotides are TGTGCCAGCTCACCACGGGACAGGGAAGTTCGTGGCTACACCTTC.

The chain combines TRBV19 with TRBJ1-1, with 7 bases that match TRBD1. The J segment lost 0 bases and the V segment lost 5 bases, leaving 6 bases of the junction unmatched. This CDR3 is built from 15 residues. Germline values: CDR1 LNHDA, CDR2 SQIVND (reference sequence). CDR3: CASSYLGQLNTEAFF. The CDR3 DNA reads as TGTGCCAGTAGTTACCTGGGACAGCTGAACACTGAAGCTTTCTTT. The entire variable domain, with the rest obtained from reference TRBV19 and TRBJ1-1, is as follows: DGGITQSPKYLFRKEGQNVTLSCEQNLNHDAMYWYRQDPGQGLRLIYYSQIVNDFQKGDIAEGYSVSREKKESFPLTVTSAQKNPTAFYLCASSYLGQLNTEAFFGQGTRLTVV.

The gene calls are TRBV18 and TRBJ1-2; 7 bases match TRBD1. This CDR3 is built from 15 residues. Germline trimming cut 3 bases from V and 3 bases from J; bases unmatched to any gene: 7. Germline V gene lookup returns CDR1 KGHSH and CDR2 LQKENI. The CDR3 bases are TGTGCCAGCTCACCCCTCGGACAGGAGGACTATGGCTACACCTTC. Translation: CASSPLGQEDYGYTF.

This clone was detected a few times. CDR3 protein: CASSLTGDLKKLFF. In nucleotides, the CDR3 is TGTGCCAGCAGCCTGACAGGGGACTTGAAAAAACTGTTTTTT. This chain uses TRBV7-2 with TRBJ1-4; TRBD1 matches at 8 bases. The ends lost 5 bases at V and 9 bases at J; junction bases unmatched: 8. This CDR3 is built from 14 residues. Germline loops: CDR1 SGHTA, CDR2 FQGNSA. The variable domain in full, with the rest retrieved from reference TRBV7-2 and TRBJ1-4, is GAGVSQSPSNKVTEKGKDVELRCDPISGHTALYWYRQSLGQGLEFLIYFQGNSAPDKSGLPSDRFSAERTGGSVSTLTIQRTQQEDSAVYLCASSLTGDLKKLFFGSGTQLSVL.

This clone is a singleton in its sample. V and J are TRBV19 and TRBJ1-4; D remains unclear. CDR1 and CDR2 (germline): LNHDA, SQIVND (reference sequence). Trimming removed 1 base from V and 6 bases from J, with 9 bases in between. The CDR3 is made up of 14 amino acids. CDR3 DNA sequence: TGTGCCAGTAGTATAGGCGGCAGCCATGAAAAACTGTTTTTT. This codes for CASSIGGSHEKLFF. Looking up the rest from reference TRBV19 and TRBJ1-4 gives the full variable domain: DGGITQSPKYLFRKEGQNVTLSCEQNLNHDAMYWYRQDPGQGLRLIYYSQIVNDFQKGDIAEGYSVSREKKESFPLTVTSAQKNPTAFYLCASSIGGSHEKLFFGSGTQLSVL.

For this clone: The same CDR3 also results from other DNA sequences found in this sample. The rearrangement joins TRBV19 to TRBJ2-7; 8 bases fit TRBD1. V shed 5 bases and J 0 bases; nucleotides not matched to a gene: 3. This CDR3 has 14 residues. Germline values: CDR1 LNHDA, CDR2 SQIVND (reference sequence). CDR3 sequence: CASSLGTGSYEQYF. The CDR3 nucleotides are TGTGCCAGTAGTCTTGGGACAGGCTCCTACGAGCAGTACTTC. Full variable domain (remainder filled in from reference TRBV19 and TRBJ2-7): DGGITQSPKYLFRKEGQNVTLSCEQNLNHDAMYWYRQDPGQGLRLIYYSQIVNDFQKGDIAEGYSVSREKKESFPLTVTSAQKNPTAFYLCASSLGTGSYEQYFGPGTRLTVT.

The rearrangement links TRBV5-1 to TRBJ1-4; the D is unclear. The germline gives CDR1 SGHRS, CDR2 YFSETQ. V was trimmed by 4 bases and J by 7 bases, leaving 14 bases between them. The CDR3 runs 14 residues. The CDR3 protein is CASSLGPGTEKLFF. For the CDR3, the DNA is TGCGCCAGCAGCCTCGGTCCGGGAACTGAAAAACTGTTTTTT.

The chain recombines TRBV28 with TRBJ2-3; a possible D gene is TRBD2 (5 bases). Germline CDR1 reads MDHEN; CDR2 reads SYDVKM. The CDR3 is made up of 13 amino acids. The V and J ends lost 4 bases and 5 bases respectively, with 10 bases between them. Here the CDR3 reads CASSSRRGDTQYF. CDR3 nucleotide sequence: TGTGCCAGCAGTTCACGACGGGGAGATACGCAGTATTTT.